This is a list of T cell receptor beta chains from one sample in a study of blood T cell repertoires in COVID-19. Sequenced by immunoSEQ multiplex PCR; TCRdb stores in-frame clones only, minus some. The profile shows about 170,000 clones, about 85% of them singletons. Source material: peripheral blood. Source of these receptors: a man between 60 and 75 years old who had recovered from COVID-19. Both conserved end residues are part of each CDR3. D genes are given only for firm matches. Only some rows state a clone size, as once, few, many or a class for expanded clones.

j_gene: TRBJ1-1
d_gene: -
v_gene: TRBV10-3
abundance: -
CDR3nt: TGTGCCATCAGTGAGTCGTTGGCGGGAACTGAAGCTTTCTTT
CDR3aa: CAISESLAGTEAFF

j_gene: TRBJ2-3
d_gene: -
v_gene: TRBV19
abundance: -
CDR3nt: TGTGCCAGTAGTATAGATCTAGGGGGGGGAGATACGCAGTATTTT
CDR3aa: CASSIDLGGGDTQYF

j_gene: TRBJ2-2
d_gene: -
v_gene: TRBV2
abundance: few
CDR3nt: TGTGCCAGCAGTGATCAGCAGGATAACACCGGGGAGCTGTTTTTT
CDR3aa: CASSDQQDNTGELFF

j_gene: TRBJ1-2
d_gene: -
v_gene: TRBV4-3
abundance: -
CDR3nt: TGCGCCAGCAGCCAACTTCGCGGGGACTATGGCTACACCTTC
CDR3aa: CASSQLRGDYGYTF

j_gene: TRBJ1-1
d_gene: -
v_gene: TRBV29-1
abundance: -
CDR3nt: TGCAGCGTTGCGAGGGGAGGCTTCATGAACACTGAAGCTTTCTTT
CDR3aa: CSVARGGFMNTEAFF

j_gene: TRBJ1-2
d_gene: -
v_gene: TRBV7-9
abundance: -
CDR3nt: TGTGCCAGCAGCGCCGGGGGAGAGGTTAACTATGGCTACACCTTC
CDR3aa: CASSAGGEVNYGYTF

j_gene: TRBJ1-2
d_gene: -
v_gene: TRBV6-6
abundance: -
CDR3nt: TGTGCCAGCAGAACAGGCGGCGGCTATGGCTACACCTTC
CDR3aa: CASRTGGGYGYTF

j_gene: TRBJ1-6
d_gene: -
v_gene: TRBV4-1
abundance: -
CDR3nt: TGCGCCAGCAGCCAAGATCAGGATTCATTTTCACCCCTCCACTTT
CDR3aa: CASSQDQDSFSPLHF

j_gene: TRBJ1-2
d_gene: -
v_gene: TRBV6-5
abundance: once
CDR3nt: TGTGCCAGCAGTTATAGGGGGAACGAAGGCTACACCTTC
CDR3aa: CASSYRGNEGYTF

j_gene: TRBJ1-2
d_gene: -
v_gene: TRBV28
abundance: -
CDR3nt: TGTGCCAGCAGTTTTGTTGGTGGGCGGGACTATGGCTACACCTTC
CDR3aa: CASSFVGGRDYGYTF

j_gene: TRBJ1-4
d_gene: -
v_gene: TRBV19
abundance: -
CDR3nt: TGTGCCAGTAGTCTCGGGAGGTTGGCTAATGAAAAACTGTTTTTT
CDR3aa: CASSLGRLANEKLFF

j_gene: TRBJ1-3
d_gene: -
v_gene: TRBV19
abundance: -
CDR3nt: TGTGCCAGTAGTATTATTGGAAACACCATATATTTT
CDR3aa: CASSIIGNTIYF

j_gene: TRBJ1-2
d_gene: TRBD1
v_gene: TRBV3-1/TRBV3-2
abundance: -
CDR3nt: TGTGCCAGCAGCTACAGGGGAAACTATGGCTACACCTTC
CDR3aa: CASSYRGNYGYTF

j_gene: TRBJ1-4
d_gene: -
v_gene: TRBV6-5
abundance: -
CDR3nt: TGTGCCAGCAGCCCAGGGGCAACTAATGAAAAACTGTTTTTT
CDR3aa: CASSPGATNEKLFF

j_gene: TRBJ1-6
d_gene: TRBD1
v_gene: TRBV27
abundance: -
CDR3nt: TGTGCCAGCAGACGAACAGGGGGAGGTTTTAATTCACCCCTCCACTTT
CDR3aa: CASRRTGGGFNSPLHF

j_gene: TRBJ1-6
d_gene: TRBD1
v_gene: TRBV7-3
abundance: -
CDR3nt: TGTGCCAGCAGCCCGGGACAGCGTAATTCACCCCTCCACTTT
CDR3aa: CASSPGQRNSPLHF

j_gene: TRBJ2-3
d_gene: TRBD2
v_gene: TRBV6-5
abundance: -
CDR3nt: TGTGCCAGCAATCCTAGCGGGCCCCTCCGCCATTTT
CDR3aa: CASNPSGPLRHF

j_gene: TRBJ2-3
d_gene: TRBD2
v_gene: TRBV7-6
abundance: few
CDR3nt: TGTGCCAGCAGGGGACTAGCGGGGGGAGATACGCAGTATTTT
CDR3aa: CASRGLAGGDTQYF

j_gene: TRBJ2-1
d_gene: TRBD2
v_gene: TRBV27
abundance: -
CDR3nt: TGTGCCAGCAGCGCGGGGGGTGTCGGAATCAATGAGCAGTTCTTC
CDR3aa: CASSAGGVGINEQFF

j_gene: TRBJ1-6
d_gene: TRBD1
v_gene: TRBV6-2/TRBV6-3
abundance: -
CDR3nt: TGTGCCAGCAGTTTCCATCCCGGGACAGCTTATAATTCACCCCTCCACTTT
CDR3aa: CASSFHPGTAYNSPLHF

j_gene: TRBJ2-2
d_gene: -
v_gene: TRBV4-1
abundance: -
CDR3nt: TGCGCCAGCAGCCAACAAGGACAGTCGAACACCGGGGAGCTGTTTTTT
CDR3aa: CASSQQGQSNTGELFF

j_gene: TRBJ1-3
d_gene: -
v_gene: TRBV5-1
abundance: once
CDR3nt: TGCGCCAGCAGCACGGGACATGTCGGTGGAAACACCATATATTTT
CDR3aa: CASSTGHVGGNTIYF

j_gene: TRBJ2-7
d_gene: TRBD1
v_gene: TRBV4-3
abundance: -
CDR3nt: TGCGCCAGCAGCCAAGATCGGGACAGGGGGCTGGGGGAGCAGTACTTC
CDR3aa: CASSQDRDRGLGEQYF

j_gene: TRBJ1-2
d_gene: TRBD1
v_gene: TRBV10-3
abundance: -
CDR3nt: TGTGCCATCAGGCCAGGACAGGAAAACTATGGCTACACCTTC
CDR3aa: CAIRPGQENYGYTF

j_gene: TRBJ1-1
d_gene: TRBD1
v_gene: TRBV6-4
abundance: -
CDR3nt: TGTGCCAGCAGGGATCGACAGGGGGCAAACACTGAAGCTTTCTTT
CDR3aa: CASRDRQGANTEAFF

j_gene: TRBJ2-1
d_gene: -
v_gene: TRBV7-8
abundance: -
CDR3nt: TGTGCCAGCAGCTTAGTTGCGGGGGCCGCCTACAATGAGCAGTTCTTC
CDR3aa: CASSLVAGAAYNEQFF

j_gene: TRBJ2-7
d_gene: TRBD2
v_gene: TRBV3-1/TRBV3-2
abundance: -
CDR3nt: TGTGCCAGCAGCCATTGGACTAGCGGGACGATGGACGAGCAGTACTTC
CDR3aa: CASSHWTSGTMDEQYF

j_gene: TRBJ1-4
d_gene: -
v_gene: TRBV5-1
abundance: once
CDR3nt: TGCGCCAGCAGCTTGGAGCGGTATCTGTTTTTT
CDR3aa: CASSLERYLFF

j_gene: TRBJ1-1
d_gene: -
v_gene: TRBV5-4
abundance: -
CDR3nt: TGTGCCAGCAGCTTGGTGCGGGGTACCACTGAAGCTTTCTTT
CDR3aa: CASSLVRGTTEAFF

j_gene: TRBJ1-3
d_gene: -
v_gene: TRBV7-8
abundance: -
CDR3nt: TGTGCCAGCAGCTTATACAGCCTTTTCTCTGGAAACACCATATATTTT
CDR3aa: CASSLYSLFSGNTIYF

j_gene: TRBJ2-1
d_gene: TRBD1
v_gene: TRBV2
abundance: -
CDR3nt: TGTGCCAGCACCCCGGGACAGTACAATGAGCAGTTCTTC
CDR3aa: CASTPGQYNEQFF

j_gene: TRBJ1-1
d_gene: TRBD1
v_gene: TRBV2
abundance: -
CDR3nt: TGTGCCAGCAGCGTGAGGGGGCGAGGTGAAGCTTTCTTT
CDR3aa: CASSVRGRGEAFF

j_gene: TRBJ1-4
d_gene: TRBD1
v_gene: TRBV2
abundance: -
CDR3nt: TGTGCCAGCAAGTGGTCGATTCCCGGGACAGGGGGGGGAGCAACTAATGAAAAACTGTTTTTT
CDR3aa: CASKWSIPGTGGGATNEKLFF

j_gene: TRBJ1-6
d_gene: -
v_gene: TRBV7-9
abundance: -
CDR3nt: TGTGCCAGCAGTCCTTCGACGGGTGGTATCTCACCCCTCCACTTT
CDR3aa: CASSPSTGGISPLHF

j_gene: TRBJ2-2
d_gene: TRBD2
v_gene: TRBV27
abundance: -
CDR3nt: TGTGCCAGCCGGGGGGGGAAGGACACCGGGGAGCTGTTTTTT
CDR3aa: CASRGGKDTGELFF

j_gene: TRBJ1-1
d_gene: TRBD1
v_gene: TRBV7-9
abundance: -
CDR3nt: TGTGCAGGACAGGGGATGAACACTGAAGCTTTCTTT
CDR3aa: CAGQGMNTEAFF

j_gene: TRBJ2-2
d_gene: TRBD1
v_gene: TRBV19
abundance: -
CDR3nt: TGTGCCAGTAGATGGGGACAGGGGTTCGCCGGGGAGCTGTTTTTT
CDR3aa: CASRWGQGFAGELFF

j_gene: TRBJ2-7
d_gene: -
v_gene: TRBV18
abundance: -
CDR3nt: TGTGCCAGCTCACCCGGGGACACACTCCCCGGGGAGCAGTACTTC
CDR3aa: CASSPGDTLPGEQYF

j_gene: TRBJ2-7
d_gene: TRBD1
v_gene: TRBV18
abundance: once
CDR3nt: TGTGCCAGCTCACCAAGGGTAGGGACAGGGACCTCCTACGAGCAGTACTTC
CDR3aa: CASSPRVGTGTSYEQYF

j_gene: TRBJ2-6
d_gene: TRBD1
v_gene: TRBV5-1
abundance: once
CDR3nt: TGCGCCAGCAGTTCGACAGGGGTTGGGGCCAACGTCCTGACTTTC
CDR3aa: CASSSTGVGANVLTF

j_gene: TRBJ2-1
d_gene: TRBD2
v_gene: TRBV5-4
abundance: -
CDR3nt: TGTGCCAGCAGGGCTAGCGGGAGCTCCTACAATGAGCAGTTCTTC
CDR3aa: CASRASGSSYNEQFF

j_gene: TRBJ1-1
d_gene: -
v_gene: TRBV4-3
abundance: -
CDR3nt: TGCGCCAGCAGCCAGGGGGACACCCAGAACACTGAAGCTTTCTTT
CDR3aa: CASSQGDTQNTEAFF

j_gene: TRBJ2-3
d_gene: -
v_gene: TRBV24-1
abundance: few
CDR3nt: TGTGCCACCTCCTCCCCTGGAAGCGGTCAGTATTTT
CDR3aa: CATSSPGSGQYF

j_gene: TRBJ2-2
d_gene: TRBD2
v_gene: TRBV5-1
abundance: -
CDR3nt: TGCGCCAGCAGCCCCCTAGCGGGGGGGCCGACCGGGGAGCTGTTTTTT
CDR3aa: CASSPLAGGPTGELFF

j_gene: TRBJ2-2
d_gene: -
v_gene: TRBV7-2
abundance: -
CDR3nt: TGTGCCAGCAGCTTAGGACAAATCAACACCGGGGAGCTGTTTTTT
CDR3aa: CASSLGQINTGELFF

j_gene: TRBJ1-1
d_gene: TRBD1
v_gene: TRBV4-1
abundance: -
CDR3nt: TGCGCCAGCAGCCAAGGTAGCAGGGGGCAAGTCGGCACTGAAGCTTTCTTT
CDR3aa: CASSQGSRGQVGTEAFF

j_gene: TRBJ1-2
d_gene: TRBD1
v_gene: TRBV5-4
abundance: -
CDR3nt: TGTGCCAGCAGCCAGACAGGGACCCTCCGGGGCTACACCTTC
CDR3aa: CASSQTGTLRGYTF

j_gene: TRBJ1-5
d_gene: TRBD1
v_gene: TRBV6-5
abundance: few
CDR3nt: TGTGCCAGCAGTTACACCGGGACAGGCAATCAGCCCCAGCATTTT
CDR3aa: CASSYTGTGNQPQHF

j_gene: TRBJ2-3
d_gene: TRBD2
v_gene: TRBV14
abundance: -
CDR3nt: TGTGCCAGTTCGACTAGCCGAGATACGCAGTATTTT
CDR3aa: CASSTSRDTQYF

j_gene: TRBJ1-1
d_gene: TRBD1
v_gene: TRBV10-3
abundance: -
CDR3nt: TGTGCCATCAGCGCCCCTGACAGGGACACTGAAGCTTTCTTT
CDR3aa: CAISAPDRDTEAFF

j_gene: TRBJ1-1
d_gene: -
v_gene: TRBV7-9
abundance: -
CDR3nt: TGTGCCAGCAGCTCCGGGACACGAAACACTGAAGCTTTCTTT
CDR3aa: CASSSGTRNTEAFF

j_gene: TRBJ1-4
d_gene: -
v_gene: TRBV3-1/TRBV3-2
abundance: -
CDR3nt: TGTGCCAGCAGCCTCAGGGCAACTAATGAAAAACTGTTTTTT
CDR3aa: CASSLRATNEKLFF

j_gene: TRBJ2-5
d_gene: TRBD2
v_gene: TRBV11-2
abundance: few
CDR3nt: TGTGCCAGCAGCCGACTCGCGGAGGGCAAAGCGGGGGAGACCCAGTACTTC
CDR3aa: CASSRLAEGKAGETQYF